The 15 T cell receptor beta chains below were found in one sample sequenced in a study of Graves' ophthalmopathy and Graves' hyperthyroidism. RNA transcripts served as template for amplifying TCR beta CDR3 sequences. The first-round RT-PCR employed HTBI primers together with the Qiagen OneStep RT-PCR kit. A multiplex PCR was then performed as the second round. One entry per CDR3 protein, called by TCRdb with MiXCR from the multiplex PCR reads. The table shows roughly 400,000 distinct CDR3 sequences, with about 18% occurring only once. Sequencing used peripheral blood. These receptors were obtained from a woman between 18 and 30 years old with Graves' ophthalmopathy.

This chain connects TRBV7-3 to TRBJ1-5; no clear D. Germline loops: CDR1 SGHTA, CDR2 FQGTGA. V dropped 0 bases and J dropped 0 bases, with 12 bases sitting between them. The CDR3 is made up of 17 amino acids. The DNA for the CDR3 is TGTGCCAGCAGCTTAACTCTGGACCGCTATAGCAATCAGCCCCAGCATTTT. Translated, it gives CASSLTLDRYSNQPQHF.

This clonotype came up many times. The CDR3 DNA reads as TGTGCCACCAGTGATCCCCCCCGGACGGGGTGGGAGACCCAGTACTTC. Translating gives CATSDPPRTGWETQYF. The J gene is TRBJ2-5, the V gene TRBV24-1; D perhaps matches TRBD2 (5 bases). V lost 3 bases and J lost 5, with 18 bases in between. Germline V CDR1 and CDR2: KGHDR, SFDVKD. The CDR3 consists of 16 residues.

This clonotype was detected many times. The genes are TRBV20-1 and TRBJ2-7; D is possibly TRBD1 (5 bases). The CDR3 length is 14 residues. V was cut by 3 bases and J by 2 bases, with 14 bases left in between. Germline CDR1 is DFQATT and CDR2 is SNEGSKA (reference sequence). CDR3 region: CSARKTDTTYEQYF. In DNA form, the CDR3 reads TGCAGTGCTAGGAAGACGGACACCACCTACGAGCAGTACTTC.

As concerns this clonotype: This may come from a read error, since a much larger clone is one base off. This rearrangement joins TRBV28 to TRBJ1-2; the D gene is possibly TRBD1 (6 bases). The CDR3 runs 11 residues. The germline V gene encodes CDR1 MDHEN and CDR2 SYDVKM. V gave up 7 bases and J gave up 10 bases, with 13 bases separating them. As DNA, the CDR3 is TGTGCCAGCACTCACGGGGGGCACTACACCTTC. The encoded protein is CASTHGGHYTF.

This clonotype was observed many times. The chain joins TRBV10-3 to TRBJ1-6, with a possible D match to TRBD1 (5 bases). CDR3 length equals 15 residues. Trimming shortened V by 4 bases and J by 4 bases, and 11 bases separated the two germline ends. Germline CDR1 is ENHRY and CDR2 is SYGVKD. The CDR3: CAISARDEYNSPLHF. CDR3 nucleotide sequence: TGTGCCATCAGTGCCCGGGACGAATATAATTCACCCCTCCACTTT.

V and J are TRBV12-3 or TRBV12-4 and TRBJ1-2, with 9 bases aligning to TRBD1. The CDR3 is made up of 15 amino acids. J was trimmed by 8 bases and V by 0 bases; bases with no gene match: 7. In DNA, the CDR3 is TGTGCCAGCAGTTTAGCGCCGGGACAGGGAGACGGCTACACCTTC. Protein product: CASSLAPGQGDGYTF.

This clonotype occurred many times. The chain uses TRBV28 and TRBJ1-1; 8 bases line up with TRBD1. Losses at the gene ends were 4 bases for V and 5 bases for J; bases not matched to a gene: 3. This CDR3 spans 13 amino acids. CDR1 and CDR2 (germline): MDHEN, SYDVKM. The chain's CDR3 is CASSSGGRTEAFF. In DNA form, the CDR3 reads TGTGCCAGCAGTTCAGGGGGCAGGACTGAAGCTTTCTTT.

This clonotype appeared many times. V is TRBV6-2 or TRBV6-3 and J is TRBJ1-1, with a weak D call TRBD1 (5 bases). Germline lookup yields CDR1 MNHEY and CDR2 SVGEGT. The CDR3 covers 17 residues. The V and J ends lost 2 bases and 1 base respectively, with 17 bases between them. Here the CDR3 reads CASSYVLTEAGNTEAFF. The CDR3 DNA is TGTGCCAGCAGTTACGTACTGACAGAAGCGGGGAACACTGAAGCTTTCTTT.

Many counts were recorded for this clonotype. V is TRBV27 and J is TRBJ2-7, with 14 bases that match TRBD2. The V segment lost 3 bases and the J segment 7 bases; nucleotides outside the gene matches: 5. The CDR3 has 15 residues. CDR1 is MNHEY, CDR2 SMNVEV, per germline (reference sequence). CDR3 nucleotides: TGTGCCAGCAGTTTGACTAGCGGGAGGGCAACAGAGCAGTACTTC. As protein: CASSLTSGRATEQYF.

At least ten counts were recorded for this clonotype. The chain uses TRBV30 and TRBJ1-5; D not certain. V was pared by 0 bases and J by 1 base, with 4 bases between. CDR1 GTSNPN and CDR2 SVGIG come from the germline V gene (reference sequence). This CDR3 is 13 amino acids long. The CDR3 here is CAWSVESNQPQHF. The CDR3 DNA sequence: TGTGCCTGGAGTGTGGAAAGCAATCAGCCCCAGCATTTT. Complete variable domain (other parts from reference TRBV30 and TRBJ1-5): SQTIHQWPATLVQPVGSPLSLECTVEGTSNPNLYWYRQAAGRGLQLLFYSVGIGQISSEVPQNLSASRPQDRQFILSSKKLLLSDSGFYLCAWSVESNQPQHFGDGTRLSIL.

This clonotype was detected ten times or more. CDR3 sequence (DNA): TGTGCCACCACGCGGACCGTTGGGGGCTACGAGCAGTACTTC. Residues: CATTRTVGGYEQYF. The genes are TRBV6-1 and TRBJ2-7, with D perhaps assigned TRBD1 or TRBD2 (5 bases each). CDR3 length: 14 amino acids. The V end was cut by 10 bases, the J end by 3 bases, with 19 bases between. Germline lookup yields CDR1 MNHNS and CDR2 SASEGT.

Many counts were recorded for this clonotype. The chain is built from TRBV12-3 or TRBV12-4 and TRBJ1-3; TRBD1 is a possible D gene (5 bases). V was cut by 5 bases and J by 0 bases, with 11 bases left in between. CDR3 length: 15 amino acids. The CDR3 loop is CASSPTVLSGNTIYF. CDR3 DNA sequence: TGTGCCAGCAGTCCGACAGTTCTCTCTGGAAACACCATATATTTT.

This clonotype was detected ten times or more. CDR3 in DNA: TGTGCCACCAGTGAACACAGGGGGGGCGCGGACAATGAGCAGTTCTTC. It yields the protein CATSEHRGGADNEQFF. The chain is built from TRBV24-1 and TRBJ2-1; weak D call: TRBD1 (8 bases). There are 16 residues in the CDR3. The germline V and J ends were trimmed by 4 bases and 5 bases, with 17 bases remaining between them. Germline CDR1 is KGHDR and CDR2 is SFDVKD.

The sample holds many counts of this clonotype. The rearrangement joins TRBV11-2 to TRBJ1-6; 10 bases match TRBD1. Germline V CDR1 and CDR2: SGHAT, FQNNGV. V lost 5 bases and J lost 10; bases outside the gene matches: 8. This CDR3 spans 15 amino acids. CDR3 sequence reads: CASSAPRDRGSPLHF. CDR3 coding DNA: TGTGCCAGCAGCGCACCGAGGGACAGGGGATCACCCCTCCACTTT.

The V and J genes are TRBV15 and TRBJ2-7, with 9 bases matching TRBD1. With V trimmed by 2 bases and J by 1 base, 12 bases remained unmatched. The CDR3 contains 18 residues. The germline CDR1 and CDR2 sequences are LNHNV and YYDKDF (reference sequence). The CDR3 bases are TGTGCCACCAGCAGACTCCCTCCCGCCGGGACAGGGTCCTACGAGCAGTACTTC. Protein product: CATSRLPPAGTGSYEQYF. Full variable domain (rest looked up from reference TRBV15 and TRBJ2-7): DAMVIQNPRYQVTQFGKPVTLSCSQTLNHNVMYWYQQKSSQAPKLLFHYYDKDFNNEADTPDNFQSRRPNTSFCFLDIRSPGLGDTAMYLCATSRLPPAGTGSYEQYFGPGTRLTVT.